Below, 28 T cell receptor beta chains from the same sample are listed, as sequenced in a study of response to subunit inactivated influenza vaccine. Each CDR3 protein is one row after TCRdb ran MiXCR on the RT-PCR reads. Of more than 550,000 distinct CDR3 sequences listed, 10% to 15% were seen once; the top ten hold around 9.6%. The sequenced sample was PBMCs from blood, obtained on the day of vaccination. Receptors originate from a man between 50 and 59 years old who received an inactivated influenza vaccine.

This clonotype came up many times. V usage is TRBV6-2 or TRBV6-3 and J usage is TRBJ2-7; D might be TRBD2 (5 bases). The CDR3 runs to 14 residues. In germline, CDR1 is MNHEY, CDR2 SVGEGT. The V end lost 2 bases, the J end lost 7 bases, and 15 bases lay between the germline ends. In DNA, the CDR3 is TGTGCCAGCAGTTACCGGGATCCCACTCGGGAGCAGTACTTC. Translating gives CASSYRDPTREQYF.

CDR3 amino acids: CASSEWGGGHNEQFF. The CDR3 coding sequence is TGTGCCAGCAGTGAATGGGGGGGGGGACACAATGAGCAGTTCTTC. The chain couples TRBV6-1 to TRBJ2-1; 7 bases agree with TRBD2. Germline loops: CDR1 MNHNS, CDR2 SASEGT. The V segment lost 2 bases and the J segment 5 bases; nucleotides outside the gene matches: 6. The CDR3 length is 15 residues.

This clonotype was counted a few times. The V gene is TRBV12-3 or TRBV12-4, the J gene TRBJ2-5; D unresolved. The germline V and J ends were trimmed by 8 bases and 0 bases, with 10 bases remaining between them. The CDR3 consists of 13 residues. The CDR3 loop is CASLPEYQETQYF. The CDR3 nucleotides are TGTGCCAGCTTGCCCGAGTACCAAGAGACCCAGTACTTC.

The chain links TRBV10-3 to TRBJ1-1; TRBD1 might be the D (6 bases). The CDR3 runs 14 residues. Germline V gene data show CDR1 as ENHRY and CDR2 as SYGVKD. V shed 9 bases and J shed 1 base, with 15 bases lying between them. For the CDR3, the DNA is TGTGCCATTGGGGGGGCTCGAGAGAACACTGAAGCTTTCTTT. Translating it yields CAIGGARENTEAFF.

The chain links TRBV11-2 to TRBJ2-1, with 10 nucleotides matching TRBD1. Unmatched junction bases numbered 13, after V lost 5 bases and J lost 6 bases. CDR3 length: 17 amino acids. The germline gives CDR1 SGHAT, CDR2 FQNNGV. CDR3 nucleotides: TGTGCCAGCAGCCAAACTGACAGGGGGCGATTTGGCAATGAGCAGTTCTTC. Translation: CASSQTDRGRFGNEQFF.

This clonotype has just a few counts. The rearrangement uses TRBV27 and TRBJ2-2; TRBD2 aligns across 14 bases. The germline V gene has CDR1 MNHEY and CDR2 SMNVEV (reference sequence). The CDR3 has 18 amino acids. J lost 2 bases, V lost 1 base, and 3 bases had no gene match. CDR3 protein: CASSLWTSGGSNTGELFF. The CDR3, as DNA: TGTGCCAGCAGTTTATGGACTAGCGGGGGGTCAAACACCGGGGAGCTGTTTTTT.

This clonotype was observed a handful of times. This chain joins TRBV6-2 or TRBV6-3 and TRBJ2-6; D possibly corresponds to TRBD1 (6 bases). From germline, CDR1 is MNHEY and CDR2 SVGEGT. This CDR3 is 21 amino acids long. V shed 7 bases and J shed 2 bases, with 30 bases lying between them. As DNA, the CDR3 is TGTGCCAGCACCGCAAATCGCCCTACAGGGCTCCTAAGCGCTGGGGCCAACGTCCTGACTTTC. This codes for CASTANRPTGLLSAGANVLTF.

The V call is TRBV4-3, the J call TRBJ1-4, with D perhaps TRBD1 (6 bases). Between the trimmed V and J ends, which lost 4 bases and 0 bases, there was a span of 9 bases. The CDR3 runs to 15 residues. CDR1 and CDR2 (germline): LGHNA, YSLEER. CDR3 sequence reads: CASSRRGATNEKLFF. The DNA of the CDR3 is TGCGCCAGCAGCCGCAGGGGCGCAACTAATGAAAAACTGTTTTTT.

This clonotype was counted a few times. The chain recombines TRBV7-9 with TRBJ2-5; TRBD2 aligns across 9 bases. The CDR3 is 15 amino acids. Germline trimming cut 5 bases from V and 3 bases from J; bases unmatched to any gene: 7. Germline V gene data show CDR1 as SEHNR and CDR2 as FQNEAQ (reference sequence). The CDR3 sequence: CASSLTTSGKETQYF. In DNA form, the CDR3 reads TGTGCCAGCAGCCTCACGACTAGCGGAAAAGAGACCCAGTACTTC.

This clonotype has only a few counts. This chain uses TRBV7-2 with TRBJ2-1, with 8 nucleotides matching TRBD2. The CDR3 covers 16 residues. V dropped 6 bases and J dropped 4; count of bases not matched to a gene: 11. In germline, CDR1 is SGHTA, CDR2 FQGNSA. CDR3 bases: TGTGCCAGCAGTGAAGCCGGGACTAGGGGGTACAATGAGCAGTTCTTC. As protein: CASSEAGTRGYNEQFF.

In this sample, this clonotype turned up a few times. The rearrangement joins TRBV12-3 or TRBV12-4 to TRBJ1-5, with 7 bases lining up with TRBD1. The ends lost 6 bases at V and 4 bases at J; junction bases unmatched: 6. The length of the CDR3 is 14 residues. The CDR3: CASSVTTGNQPQHF. The DNA of the CDR3 is TGTGCCAGCAGCGTAACGACAGGGAATCAGCCCCAGCATTTT.

This clonotype was recorded at least ten times. The V call is TRBV4-1, the J call TRBJ2-1, with D unresolved. The CDR3 has 14 residues. Germline V lookup: CDR1 MGHRA, CDR2 YSYEKL. V lost 1 base and J lost 8, with 12 bases in between. The CDR3 coding sequence is TGCGCCAGCAGCCAAGTAAAGGGTGTGTATGAGCAGTTCTTC. This translates into CASSQVKGVYEQFF.

This clonotype was picked up a small number of times. This chain joins TRBV12-3 or TRBV12-4 and TRBJ2-7; D not resolved. The CDR3 contains 16 residues. The V end lost 4 bases, the J end lost 0 bases, and 16 bases lay between the germline ends. The CDR3 is CASSSHPTVSSYEQYF. Written as DNA, the CDR3 is TGTGCCAGCAGTTCGCATCCGACGGTGAGCTCCTACGAGCAGTACTTC.

The rearrangement uses TRBV29-1 and TRBJ2-1; no firm D call. The germline V gene has CDR1 SQVTM and CDR2 ANQGSEA. This CDR3 has 11 amino acids. V was trimmed by 0 bases and J by 6 bases, leaving 3 bases between them. CDR3: CSVEDLNEQFF. CDR3 DNA sequence: TGCAGCGTTGAAGATCTCAATGAGCAGTTCTTC.

This clonotype was detected only a few times. The rearrangement uses TRBV12-3 or TRBV12-4 and TRBJ1-3; D is unclear. The ends were cut back, 6 bases at V and 0 bases at J, with 12 bases in the middle. The CDR3 runs to 15 residues. CDR3 sequence: CASRTVLNSGNTIYF. The CDR3 DNA reads as TGTGCCAGCAGAACAGTTCTTAACTCTGGAAACACCATATATTTT.

A few counts support this clonotype. The rearrangement joins TRBV20-1 to TRBJ1-6; D not resolved. Germline V gene sequence: CDR1 DFQATT, CDR2 SNEGSKA (reference sequence). This CDR3 contains 13 residues. V lost 4 bases to trimming and J lost 4 bases, with 8 bases between them. The CDR3 protein is CSAKKSYNSPLHF. The CDR3 region has the DNA TGCAGTGCTAAAAAAAGTTATAATTCACCCCTCCACTTT.

This clonotype was seen only a few times. The chain joins TRBV6-1 to TRBJ2-5; D is undetermined. Germline V gene sequence: CDR1 MNHNS, CDR2 SASEGT. V was trimmed by 4 bases and J by 0 bases, leaving 9 bases between them. The CDR3 length is 14 residues. CDR3 sequence: CASSGRSHQETQYF. CDR3 nucleotides: TGTGCCAGCAGTGGCCGGTCACACCAAGAGACCCAGTACTTC.

This clonotype was found many times. The rearrangement uses TRBV12-3 or TRBV12-4 and TRBJ2-1; no clear D. The V and J ends lost 0 bases and 5 bases respectively, with 11 bases between them. The CDR3 length is 15 residues. The CDR3 sequence is CASSLAGGLHNEQFF. CDR3 nucleotides: TGTGCCAGCAGTTTAGCGGGCGGCCTACACAATGAGCAGTTCTTC.

This clonotype has more than one count but fewer than ten. The chain links TRBV6-6 to TRBJ2-1; 14 bases are a match to TRBD2. The CDR3 covers 13 residues. Germline assignment: CDR1 MNHNY and CDR2 SVGAGI (reference sequence). Losses at the gene ends were 5 bases for V and 15 bases for J; bases not matched to a gene: 6. The CDR3 reads CASSPTSGGAGFF. CDR3 nucleotide sequence: TGTGCCAGCAGTCCGACTAGCGGGGGGGCCGGGTTCTTC.

In its sample, this clonotype was seen a few times. The chain couples TRBV6-2 or TRBV6-3 to TRBJ1-1, with no clear D. The germline V and J ends were trimmed by 6 bases and 4 bases, with 21 bases remaining between them. The germline V gene encodes CDR1 MNHEY and CDR2 SVGEGT. This CDR3 has 16 residues. The CDR3 region is CASSAGVFIGFTEAFF. The CDR3 nucleotides are TGTGCCAGCAGCGCTGGGGTATTTATCGGTTTCACTGAAGCTTTCTTT.

Only a few counts were recorded for this clonotype. The chain employs TRBV14 and TRBJ2-1; 9 bases map to TRBD2. The CDR3 is 14 amino acids. The junction had 11 bases not matched to a gene; V was cut back by 10 bases and J by 7 bases. Germline CDR1 and CDR2: SGHDN and FVKESK. CDR3: CANILAGPWNEQFF. In DNA, the CDR3 is TGTGCCAACATCCTAGCGGGGCCGTGGAATGAGCAGTTCTTC.

In its sample, this clonotype was seen many times. The rearrangement joins TRBV28 to TRBJ1-2; 8 bases line up with TRBD1. V lost 2 bases and J lost 7; bases outside the gene matches: 12. Looked up from germline, CDR1 is MDHEN and CDR2 is SYDVKM. The CDR3 is made up of 16 amino acids. CDR3 coding DNA: TGTGCCAGCAGTTTAAATGGCAGGGGGCGAATCGGTGGCTACACCTTC. Protein sequence: CASSLNGRGRIGGYTF.

The CDR3 reads CASSFTGGGSPLHF. The CDR3 DNA reads as TGTGCCAGCAGTTTTACGGGGGGCGGTTCACCCCTCCACTTT. This sequence joins TRBV12-3 or TRBV12-4 and TRBJ1-6, with D possibly matching TRBD1 (6 bases). The CDR3 sequence is 14 residues long. V was cut by 3 bases and J by 9 bases, with 12 bases left in between.

The rearrangement joins TRBV27 to TRBJ1-2; 9 bases are a match to TRBD1. The CDR3 length is 17 residues. J gave up 4 bases and V 0 bases, and 9 bases lay outside the gene matches. Germline values: CDR1 MNHEY, CDR2 SMNVEV (reference sequence). CDR3: CASSLSKGQGDVYGYTF. DNA for the CDR3: TGTGCCAGCAGTTTATCGAAGGGACAGGGTGATGTCTATGGCTACACCTTC.

This clonotype has only a few counts. The rearrangement joins TRBV9 to TRBJ2-3; the match to TRBD2 covers 8 bases. J lost 0 bases, V lost 4 bases, and 7 bases had no gene match. Germline V gene data show CDR1 as SGDLS and CDR2 as YYNGEE. CDR3 length equals 16 residues. The CDR3 DNA reads TGTGCCAGCAGCTCGGGACTAGTCTATAGCACAGATACGCAGTATTTT. This encodes CASSSGLVYSTDTQYF. The full variable domain, its missing parts supplied by reference TRBV9 and TRBJ2-3, is DSGVTQTPKHLITATGQRVTLRCSPRSGDLSVYWYQQSLDQGLQFLIQYYNGEERAKGNILERFSAQQFPDLHSELNLSSLELGDSALYFCASSSGLVYSTDTQYFGPGTRLTVL.

The chain combines TRBV6-1 with TRBJ1-2; D may be TRBD1 (5 bases). The V gene lost 6 bases and the J gene lost 3 bases, with 14 bases spanning the gap. CDR1 and CDR2 from the germline V gene are MNHNS and SASEGT. The CDR3 has 14 residues. CDR3 residues: CASSRRGGDYGYTF. In nucleotides, the CDR3 is TGTGCCAGCAGCCGACGCGGGGGGGACTATGGCTACACCTTC.

This chain links TRBV29-1 with TRBJ2-2; D uncertain. Trimming stripped 5 bases from V and 13 bases from J, with 14 bases between. CDR3 length: 11 amino acids. Germline-derived CDR1 and CDR2 are SQVTM and ANQGSEA. CDR3 nucleotide sequence: TGCAGCGTTTCTCTTTCGGATCGGCTGTTTTTT. Its translation: CSVSLSDRLFF.

This chain links TRBV27 with TRBJ2-6; 8 nucleotides match TRBD1. Germline V lookup: CDR1 MNHEY, CDR2 SMNVEV (reference sequence). Losses at the gene ends were 8 bases for V and 4 bases for J; bases not matched to a gene: 7. The CDR3 is 15 amino acids. As DNA, the CDR3 is TGTGCCAGCGGGCTGACAGGGGCAGGGGCCAACGTCCTGACTTTC. Amino acids: CASGLTGAGANVLTF.